This T cell receptor (beta chain) appears in the sequencing data of a study of shared clonotypes between healthy human individuals. TCRdb keeps only in-frame clones here, not all; method: immunoSEQ multiplex PCR. The sample lists about 580,000 clones, 95% to 98% occurring once. Positive CCR7 selection of CD45RO-negative cells yielded the naive CD8 cells, and terminally differentiated effector memory CD45RA+ cells were excluded. Each donor was a Caucasian adult residing in Nashville, Tennessee. The CDR3 has 13 amino acids. V was trimmed by 3 bases and J by 4 bases, leaving 10 bases between them. The germline gives CDR1 SEHNR, CDR2 FQNEAQ (reference sequence).

The TCR comes from a man aged 25 to 45 in good health. Sequencing input: naive CD8+ T cells sorted from blood. The chain combines TRBV7-9 with TRBJ2-7; D may be TRBD2 (5 bases). DNA for the CDR3: TGTGCCAGCAGCTTCGCGGGCCCTTACGAGCAGTACTTC. As protein: CASSFAGPYEQYF.